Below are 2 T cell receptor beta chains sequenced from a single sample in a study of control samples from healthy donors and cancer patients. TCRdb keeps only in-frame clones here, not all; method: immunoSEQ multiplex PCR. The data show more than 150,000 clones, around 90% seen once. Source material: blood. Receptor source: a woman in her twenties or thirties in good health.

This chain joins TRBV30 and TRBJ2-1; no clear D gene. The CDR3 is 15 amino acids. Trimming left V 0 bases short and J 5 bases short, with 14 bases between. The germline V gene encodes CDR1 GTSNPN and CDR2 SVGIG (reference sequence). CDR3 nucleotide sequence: TGTGCCTGGAGTGTACCCCGAGACCCACACAATGAGCAGTTCTTC. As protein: CAWSVPRDPHNEQFF.

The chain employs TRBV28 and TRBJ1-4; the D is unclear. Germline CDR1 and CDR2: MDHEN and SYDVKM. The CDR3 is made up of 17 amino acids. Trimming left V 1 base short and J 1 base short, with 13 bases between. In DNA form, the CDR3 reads TGTGCCAGCAGTTTATTCGCTACCATTGGAACTAATGAAAAACTGTTTTTT. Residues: CASSLFATIGTNEKLFF.